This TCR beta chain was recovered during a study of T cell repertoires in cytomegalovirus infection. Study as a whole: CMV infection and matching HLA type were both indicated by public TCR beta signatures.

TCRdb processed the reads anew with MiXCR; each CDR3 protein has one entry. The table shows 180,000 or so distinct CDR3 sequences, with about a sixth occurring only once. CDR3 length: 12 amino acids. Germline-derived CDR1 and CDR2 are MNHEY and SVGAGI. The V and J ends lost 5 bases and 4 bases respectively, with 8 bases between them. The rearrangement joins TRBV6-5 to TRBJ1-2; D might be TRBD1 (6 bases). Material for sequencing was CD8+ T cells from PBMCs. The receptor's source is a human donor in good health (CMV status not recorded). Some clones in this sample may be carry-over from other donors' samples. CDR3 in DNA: TGTGCCAGCAGTACAGGGATCTATGGCTACACCTTC. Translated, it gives CASSTGIYGYTF.